Below are 23 T cell receptor beta chains sequenced from a single sample in a study of T cell responses to AZD1222 COVID-19 vaccine (dated by TCRdb to the early 2020s). The library was prepared using the immunoSEQ multiplex PCR assay. Held by TCRdb, this immuneACCESS table contains in-frame sequences only and omits some clones. Under half of the omission traces to an unresolved V gene where checked; the cause of the rest is unknown. The sample table contains approximately 170,000 clones; only one count was recorded for 94% of them. The ten largest clones take up approximately 5.5% of the sample. In light of the paper, this sample's time point label describes: about 28 days (+/-7) after the second vaccine dose. Sequenced material: peripheral blood, taken 28 days after the second AZD1222 dose. The receptors here all came from an adult who received the AZD1222 COVID-19 vaccine.

The gene calls are TRBV29-1 and TRBJ2-7, with TRBD1 identical over 9 bases. Losses at the gene ends were 7 bases for V and 3 bases for J; bases not matched to a gene: 4. Germline V gene lookup returns CDR1 SQVTM and CDR2 ANQGSEA. The CDR3 consists of 12 residues. CDR3 sequence (DNA): TGCAGCGCCGCGACAGGGGGCTACGAGCAGTACTTC. The encoded protein is CSAATGGYEQYF.

The chain carries TRBV12-3 or TRBV12-4 and TRBJ2-7; D not certain. Trimming left V 6 bases short and J 6 bases short, with 12 bases between. The CDR3 totals 12 residues. The CDR3 region is CASSERQVEQYF. The CDR3 DNA reads as TGTGCCAGCAGCGAAAGACAAGTCGAGCAGTACTTC.

The V gene is TRBV27, the J gene TRBJ2-7; 12 bases map to TRBD2. CDR1 and CDR2 from the germline V gene are MNHEY and SMNVEV (reference sequence). This CDR3 has 16 residues. Losses at the gene ends were 4 bases for V and 5 bases for J; bases not matched to a gene: 9. The CDR3: CASSSLAGGPPHEQYF. Here the CDR3 DNA reads TGTGCCAGCAGTTCGCTAGCGGGAGGGCCCCCTCACGAGCAGTACTTC.

V usage is TRBV4-1 and J usage is TRBJ2-1; possible D gene TRBD2, 5 bases. The CDR3 extends over 20 amino acids. Germline assignment: CDR1 MGHRA and CDR2 YSYEKL. V was shortened by 0 bases and J by 3 bases, with 24 bases between the two germline ends. Here the CDR3 DNA reads TGCGCCAGCAGCCAAGAGCCCCCCCTCCCCAGCGGAGAAAACTACAATGAGCAGTTCTTC. This encodes CASSQEPPLPSGENYNEQFF.

J is TRBJ2-7 and V is TRBV4-1; D uncertain. Germline V lookup: CDR1 MGHRA, CDR2 YSYEKL. Trimming removed 2 bases from V and 2 bases from J, with 13 bases in between. The CDR3 loop spans 15 amino acids. Here the CDR3 reads CASSQSIATTYEQYF. CDR3 nucleotide sequence: TGCGCCAGCAGCCAATCAATAGCAACCACCTACGAGCAGTACTTC.

This rearrangement joins TRBV19 to TRBJ1-2; a weak D match, TRBD1 (5 bases). V was pared by 6 bases and J by 4 bases, with 15 bases between. From germline, CDR1 is LNHDA and CDR2 SQIVND (reference sequence). The CDR3 is 14 residues long. The CDR3 is CASRKEGMGYGYTF. The CDR3 DNA reads TGTGCCAGTAGAAAGGAGGGGATGGGCTATGGCTACACCTTC.

This chain joins TRBV19 and TRBJ1-4; D gene uncertain. Germline lookup yields CDR1 LNHDA and CDR2 SQIVND (reference sequence). The CDR3 is made up of 16 amino acids. Trimming removed 6 bases at V and 1 base at J, with 15 bases between. The CDR3 DNA is TGTGCCAGTAGCTTCGGAGGTAGCAGAACTAATGAAAAACTGTTTTTT. Its protein is CASSFGGSRTNEKLFF.

This chain uses TRBV11-2 with TRBJ1-2; D is perhaps TRBD1 (6 bases). This CDR3 has 17 residues. Trimming cost V 4 bases and J 2 bases, with 20 bases left between them. CDR1 is SGHAT and CDR2 is FQNNGV in the germline V gene. CDR3: CASSSTGWSKHNYGYTF. CDR3 DNA: TGTGCCAGCAGCTCCACAGGGTGGTCGAAACACAACTATGGCTACACCTTC.

V gene TRBV6-4 combines with J gene TRBJ2-7, with D possibly being TRBD2 (5 bases). The CDR3 sequence is 15 residues long. V was pared by 0 bases and J by 3 bases, with 12 bases between. The germline gives CDR1 MRHNA, CDR2 SNTAGT. The CDR3 is CASSDSYSAHYEQYF. CDR3 bases: TGTGCCAGCAGTGACTCGTATAGCGCGCACTACGAGCAGTACTTC.

V usage is TRBV4-1 and J usage is TRBJ2-1, with 10 bases fitting TRBD2. In germline, CDR1 is MGHRA, CDR2 YSYEKL. The CDR3 has 18 residues. V lost 0 bases, J lost 4 bases, and 9 bases stayed unmatched. The CDR3 is CASSQEVTSGTDYNEQFF. In DNA, the CDR3 is TGCGCCAGCAGCCAAGAGGTCACTAGCGGGACCGATTACAATGAGCAGTTCTTC.

V usage is TRBV24-1 and J usage is TRBJ2-1; weak D call: TRBD2 (6 bases). The germline gives CDR1 KGHDR, CDR2 SFDVKD. V was cut by 7 bases and J by 3 bases, with 12 bases left in between. This CDR3 has 14 residues. CDR3 DNA: TGTGCCACCAGCGGGAGTCCTTTCTACAATGAGCAGTTCTTC. This codes for CATSGSPFYNEQFF.

This clone was seen just once. The J gene is TRBJ2-1, the V gene TRBV5-6, with D maybe TRBD2 (6 bases). Looked up from germline, CDR1 is SGHDT and CDR2 is YYEEEE. CDR3 length: 11 residues. The V end lost 4 bases, the J end lost 12 bases, and 11 bases lay between the germline ends. Here the CDR3 reads CASSLTSTQFF. Written as DNA, the CDR3 is TGTGCCAGCAGCCTAACTAGCACGCAGTTCTTC.

This clone has a single count. This chain joins TRBV27 and TRBJ1-2; D is unclear. The CDR3 contains 13 residues. Trimming cost V 4 bases and J 7 bases, with 13 bases left between them. Germline CDR1 is MNHEY and CDR2 is SMNVEV (reference sequence). This chain's CDR3 is CASSWPGGVGYTF. The CDR3 DNA reads as TGTGCCAGCAGTTGGCCCGGCGGGGTTGGCTACACCTTC.

The chain joins TRBV4-1 to TRBJ2-2; TRBD2 matches at 7 bases. From germline, CDR1 is MGHRA and CDR2 YSYEKL. The V and J ends lost 2 bases and 5 bases, in that order; junction bases with no gene match: 2. CDR3 length equals 14 residues. The CDR3: CASSQFGRTGELFF. As DNA, the CDR3 is TGCGCCAGCAGCCAATTCGGGAGGACCGGGGAGCTGTTTTTT.

This chain uses TRBV7-2 with TRBJ2-7; 13 positions agree with TRBD2. Trimming took 5 bases from V and 6 from J; bases not matched to a gene: 10. Per germline, CDR1 SGHTA and CDR2 FQGNSA. This CDR3 is 16 amino acids long. This chain's CDR3 is CASSTPGLAGDVEQYF. The CDR3 bases are TGTGCCAGCAGCACCCCCGGACTAGCGGGAGATGTCGAGCAGTACTTC.

This chain uses TRBV9 with TRBJ2-3; D gene uncertain. Per germline, CDR1 SGDLS and CDR2 YYNGEE. Trimming removed 1 base from V and 7 bases from J, with 7 bases in between. The length of the CDR3 is 12 residues. In DNA form, the CDR3 reads TGTGCCAGCAGCGTAAATGGTCATACGCAGTATTTT. It codes for CASSVNGHTQYF. The full variable domain, its missing parts supplied by reference TRBV9 and TRBJ2-3, is DSGVTQTPKHLITATGQRVTLRCSPRSGDLSVYWYQQSLDQGLQFLIQYYNGEERAKGNILERFSAQQFPDLHSELNLSSLELGDSALYFCASSVNGHTQYFGPGTRLTVL.

CDR3 region: CASSPGYRSTDTQYF. DNA of the CDR3: TGTGCCAGCAGCCCCGGCTACAGATCCACAGATACGCAGTATTTT. The gene calls are TRBV7-2 and TRBJ2-3, with D unresolved. V dropped 5 bases and J dropped 2 bases, with 14 bases sitting between them. CDR1 and CDR2 from the germline V gene are SGHTA and FQGNSA. This CDR3 is built from 15 residues.

This clone occurred a few times. The chain joins TRBV29-1 to TRBJ2-6, with a weak D call TRBD1 (5 bases). Trimming removed 6 bases from V and 0 bases from J, with 9 bases in between. The CDR3 sequence is 14 residues long. The germline V gene has CDR1 SQVTM and CDR2 ANQGSEA. In DNA form, the CDR3 reads TGCAGCGTCGACAGTAGCTCTGGGGCCAACGTCCTGACTTTC. It translates to CSVDSSSGANVLTF. Full variable domain (missing parts from reference TRBV29-1 and TRBJ2-6): SAVISQKPSRDICQRGTSLTIQCQVDSQVTMMFWYRQQPGQSLTLIATANQGSEATYESGFVIDKFPISRPNLTFSTLTVSNMSPEDSSIYLCSVDSSSGANVLTFGAGSRLTVL.

The genes are TRBV5-1 and TRBJ2-1; 7 bases map to TRBD1. CDR1 and CDR2 (germline): SGHRS, YFSETQ. Trimming took 4 bases from V and 3 from J; bases not matched to a gene: 10. This CDR3 is 16 amino acids long. The CDR3 nucleotides are TGCGCCAGCAGCCCTAAGGGGGACAGCGGCTACAATGAGCAGTTCTTC. Translating it yields CASSPKGDSGYNEQFF.

The chain links TRBV19 to TRBJ2-1; the match to TRBD2 covers 14 bases. Germline assignment: CDR1 LNHDA and CDR2 SQIVND (reference sequence). CDR3 length equals 17 residues. Germline trimming cut 9 bases from V and 9 bases from J; bases unmatched to any gene: 16. Here the CDR3 reads CASTDRDLGLAGGEQFF. CDR3 coding DNA: TGTGCCAGCACGGACAGGGATCTAGGACTAGCGGGAGGTGAGCAGTTCTTC.

This clone has more than one count but fewer than ten. This chain links TRBV1 with TRBJ1-2. TRBV1 corresponds to a pseudogene. The CDR3 length is 18 residues. The DNA of the CDR3 is TGCACCAGCAGCCAAGGACGTAGAGGGGCGGGGTTCGCCTATGGCTACACCTTC. Translating it yields CTSSQGRRGAGFAYGYTF.

The chain joins TRBV6-5 to TRBJ2-7; D may be TRBD1 or TRBD2 (5 bases each). CDR3 size: 15 residues. Deletions cut 2 bases from V and 2 bases from J, with 13 bases between. Germline CDR1 and CDR2: MNHEY and SVGAGI. This CDR3 is CASSYASGRPYEQYF. DNA of the CDR3: TGTGCCAGCAGTTACGCTTCGGGGCGTCCCTACGAGCAGTACTTC.

The gene calls are TRBV9 and TRBJ1-1; a weak D match, TRBD1 (6 bases). Germline V gives CDR1 SGDLS, CDR2 YYNGEE. The CDR3 contains 12 residues. Between the trimmed V and J ends, which lost 2 bases and 7 bases, there was a span of 9 bases. In DNA form, the CDR3 reads TGTGCCAGCAGCGTCGTAGGGGGTGAAGCTTTCTTT. Protein: CASSVVGGEAFF.